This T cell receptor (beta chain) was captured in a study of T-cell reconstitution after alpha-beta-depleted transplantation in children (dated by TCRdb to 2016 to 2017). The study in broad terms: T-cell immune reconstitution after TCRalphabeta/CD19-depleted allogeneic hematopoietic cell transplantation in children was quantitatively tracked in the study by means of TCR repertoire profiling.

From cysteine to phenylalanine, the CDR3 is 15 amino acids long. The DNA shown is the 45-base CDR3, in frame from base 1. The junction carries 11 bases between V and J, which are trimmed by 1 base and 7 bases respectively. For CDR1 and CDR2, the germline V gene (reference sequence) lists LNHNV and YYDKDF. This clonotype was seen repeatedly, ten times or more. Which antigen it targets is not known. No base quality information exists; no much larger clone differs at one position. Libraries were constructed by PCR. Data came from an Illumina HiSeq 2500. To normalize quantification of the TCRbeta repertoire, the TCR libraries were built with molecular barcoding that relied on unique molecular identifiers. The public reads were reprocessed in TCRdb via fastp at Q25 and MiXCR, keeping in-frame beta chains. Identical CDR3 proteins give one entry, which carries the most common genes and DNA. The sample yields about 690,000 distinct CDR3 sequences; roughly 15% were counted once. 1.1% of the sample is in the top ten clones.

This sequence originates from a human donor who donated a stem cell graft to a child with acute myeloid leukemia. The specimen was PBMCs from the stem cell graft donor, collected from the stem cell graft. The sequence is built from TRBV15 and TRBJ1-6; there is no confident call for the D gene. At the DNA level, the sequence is TGTGCCACCAGCAGAGGTAGGGCAGAGAATTCACCCCTCCACTTT. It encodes CATSRGRAENSPLHF.